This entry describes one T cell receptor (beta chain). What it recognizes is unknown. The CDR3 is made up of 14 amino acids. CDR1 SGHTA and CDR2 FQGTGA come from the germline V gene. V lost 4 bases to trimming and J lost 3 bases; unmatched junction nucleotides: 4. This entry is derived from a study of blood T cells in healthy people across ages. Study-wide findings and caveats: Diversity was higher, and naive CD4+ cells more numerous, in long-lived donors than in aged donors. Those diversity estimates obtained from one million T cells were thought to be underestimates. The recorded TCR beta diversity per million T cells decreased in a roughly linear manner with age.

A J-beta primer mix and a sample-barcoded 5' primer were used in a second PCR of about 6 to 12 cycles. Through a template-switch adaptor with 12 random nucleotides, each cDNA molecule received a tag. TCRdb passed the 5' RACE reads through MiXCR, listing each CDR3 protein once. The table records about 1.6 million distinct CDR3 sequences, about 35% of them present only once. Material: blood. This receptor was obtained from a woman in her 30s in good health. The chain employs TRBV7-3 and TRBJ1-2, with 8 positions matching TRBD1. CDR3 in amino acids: CASSCDRGDYGYTF. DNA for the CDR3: TGTGCCAGCAGCTGCGACAGGGGAGACTATGGCTACACCTTC.